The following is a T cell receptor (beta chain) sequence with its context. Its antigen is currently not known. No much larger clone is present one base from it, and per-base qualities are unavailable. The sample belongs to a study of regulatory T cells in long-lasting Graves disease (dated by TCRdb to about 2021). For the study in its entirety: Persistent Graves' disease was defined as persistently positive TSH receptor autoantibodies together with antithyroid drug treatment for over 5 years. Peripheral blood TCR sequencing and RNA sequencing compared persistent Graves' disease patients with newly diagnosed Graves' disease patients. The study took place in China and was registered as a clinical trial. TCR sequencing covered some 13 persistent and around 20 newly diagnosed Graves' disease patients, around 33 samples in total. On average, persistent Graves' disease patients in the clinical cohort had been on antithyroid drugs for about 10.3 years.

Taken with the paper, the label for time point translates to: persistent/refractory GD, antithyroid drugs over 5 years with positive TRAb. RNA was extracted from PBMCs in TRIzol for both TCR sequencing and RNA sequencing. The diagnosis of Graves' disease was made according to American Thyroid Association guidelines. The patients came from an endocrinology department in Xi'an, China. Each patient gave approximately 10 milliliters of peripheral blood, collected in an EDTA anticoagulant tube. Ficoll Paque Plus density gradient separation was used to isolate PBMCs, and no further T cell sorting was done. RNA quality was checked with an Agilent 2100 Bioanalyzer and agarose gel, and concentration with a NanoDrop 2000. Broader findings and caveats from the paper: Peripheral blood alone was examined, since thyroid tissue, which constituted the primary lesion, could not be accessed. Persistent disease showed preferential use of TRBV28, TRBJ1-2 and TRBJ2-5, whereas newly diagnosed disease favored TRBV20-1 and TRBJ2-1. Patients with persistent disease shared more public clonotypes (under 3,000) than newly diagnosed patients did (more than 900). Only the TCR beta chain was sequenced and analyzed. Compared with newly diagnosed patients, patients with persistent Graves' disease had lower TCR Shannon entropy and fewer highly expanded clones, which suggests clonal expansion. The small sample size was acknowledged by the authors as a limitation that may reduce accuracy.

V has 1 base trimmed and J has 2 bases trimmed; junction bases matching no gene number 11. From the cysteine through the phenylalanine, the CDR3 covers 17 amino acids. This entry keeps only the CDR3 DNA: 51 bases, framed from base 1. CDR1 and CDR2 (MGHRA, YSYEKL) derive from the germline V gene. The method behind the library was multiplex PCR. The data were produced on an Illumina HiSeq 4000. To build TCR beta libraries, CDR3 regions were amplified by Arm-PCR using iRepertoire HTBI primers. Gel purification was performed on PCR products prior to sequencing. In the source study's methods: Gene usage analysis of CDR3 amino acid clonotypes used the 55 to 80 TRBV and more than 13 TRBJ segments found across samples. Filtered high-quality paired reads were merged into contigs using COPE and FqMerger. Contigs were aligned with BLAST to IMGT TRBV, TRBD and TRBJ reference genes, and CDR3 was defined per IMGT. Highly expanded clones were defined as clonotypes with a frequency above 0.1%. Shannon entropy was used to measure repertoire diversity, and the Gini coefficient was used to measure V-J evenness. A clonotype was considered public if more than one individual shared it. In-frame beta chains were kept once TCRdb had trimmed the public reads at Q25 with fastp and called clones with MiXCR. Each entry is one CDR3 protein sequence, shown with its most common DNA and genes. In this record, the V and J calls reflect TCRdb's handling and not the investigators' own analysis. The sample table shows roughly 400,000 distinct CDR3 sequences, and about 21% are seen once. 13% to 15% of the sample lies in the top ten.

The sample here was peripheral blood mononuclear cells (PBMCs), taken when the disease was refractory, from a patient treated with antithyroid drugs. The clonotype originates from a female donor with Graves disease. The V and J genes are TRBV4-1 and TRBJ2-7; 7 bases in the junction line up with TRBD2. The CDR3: CASSQAPPGGDPYEQYF. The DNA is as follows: TGCGCCAGCAGCCAAGCCCCACCGGGGGGAGATCCCTACGAGCAGTACTTC.